This T cell receptor beta chain came from a study of human T cells and chemical hapten exposure. Study details: Mostly female patients had alopecia areata, totalis or universalis.

MiXCR, run by TCRdb on the RACE reads, gives a single entry per CDR3 protein. This table holds under 90,000 distinct CDR3 sequences, about 9% found once. As for time point: patch test 2, 6 weeks after DPC sensitization. Treatment of the sample: therapeutic diphenylcyclopropenone sensitization with weekly scalp DPC. Total RNA extraction was carried out from unfractionated whole blood. V lost 6 bases, J lost 3 bases, and 12 bases lay in between. This CDR3 has 13 amino acids. CDR1 is ENHRY, CDR2 SYGVKD, per germline. V usage is TRBV10-3 and J usage is TRBJ2-7; possible D gene TRBD2, 5 bases. This TCR came from a woman aged 45-59 years with alopecia areata. Some clones in this sample may be carry-over from other donors' samples. The sample was whole blood, taken in connection with sensitization to the hapten diphenylcyclopropenone (DPC). CDR3: CAIRTGSSYEQYF. In DNA form, the CDR3 reads TGTGCCATCAGAACGGGATCCAGCTACGAGCAGTACTTC.